This note documents a single T cell receptor beta chain sequence. What it binds is not known. The sample belongs to a study of cytomegalovirus exposure and HLA in healthy donors. Study-wide background: Early released data comprised some 91 million unique TCRs from HLA-typed donors. Notes on the study in general: Productive status was seen about 90% or about 30% of the time for most TCR beta V segments in an earlier analysis. TRBV6-2, TRBV6-3 and other indistinguishable V segments were excluded. A later analysis found that most CMV-associated TCR beta chains appeared HLA-restricted.

Germline CDR1 reads MDHEN; CDR2 reads SYDVKM. Trimming removed 4 bases from V and 5 bases from J; junction bases left unmatched: 6. This CDR3 comprises 15 residues. In the PCR, 60 Vbeta and 13 Jbeta primers were used. Generated by immunoSEQ multiplex PCR, the TCRdb table keeps only in-frame clones and is missing some. The sample totals fewer than 250,000 clones; its top ten clones hold under 1%. V usage is TRBV28 and J usage is TRBJ2-5, with 11 nucleotides matching TRBD1. The source of this sequence is a woman under 40 in good health and CMV-seropositive. Sequenced input: PBMCs. CDR3 protein: CASSSPGTGGETQYF. CDR3 sequence (DNA): TGTGCCAGCAGTTCGCCAGGGACAGGGGGTGAGACCCAGTACTTC.